This TCR beta chain was identified in a study of patients and donors after allogeneic stem cell transplantation. A single record per CDR3 protein comes from TCRdb applying MiXCR to the RT-PCR reads. The sample consists of roughly 960,000 distinct CDR3 sequences, over 15% of them appearing once. The V end was cut by 2 bases, the J end by 6 bases, with 10 bases between. In germline, CDR1 is MNHEY, CDR2 SVGAGI. The length of the CDR3 is 13 residues. This chain uses TRBV6-5 with TRBJ1-2; D remains unclear. The clonotype comes from a human donor who was either an allogeneic HSCT recipient or a stem cell or donor lymphocyte infusion donor (not recorded which). It is not recorded whose cells these are; they may come from a transplant donor. Input material: blood, either unsorted or a sorted T cell fraction (not recorded which). The CDR3 DNA reads TGTGCCAGCAGTTACGGTACGGTAGATGGCTACACCTTC. This encodes CASSYGTVDGYTF.